The rows below give T cell receptor beta chains drawn from one sample of a study of blood T cell repertoires in COVID-19. Libraries were prepared by immunoSEQ multiplex PCR; TCRdb keeps only in-frame clonotypes and omits some of them. The profile shows 150,000 to 200,000 clones, roughly 85% of them singletons. Sample: peripheral blood. The receptors stem from a human donor in a cohort sampled during active COVID-19. The CDR3 runs from the conserved cysteine through the conserved F or W. A D gene is named only where the DNA matches it firmly. Clone sizes are given selectively: once, few, many, or a class where the clone is expanded.

size,D,J,V,CDR3,DNA
once,TRBD2,TRBJ2-1,TRBV9,CASSVGGLAGDEQFF,TGTGCCAGCAGCGTCGGGGGGCTAGCGGGCGATGAGCAGTTCTTC
NA,NA,TRBJ1-4,TRBV6-2/TRBV6-3,CASSYSGEKLFF,TGTGCCAGCAGTTACTCCGGGGAAAAACTGTTTTTT
NA,NA,TRBJ1-1,TRBV30,CAWSADLNTEAFF,TGTGCCTGGAGCGCGGATTTGAACACTGAAGCTTTCTTT
once,NA,TRBJ2-5,TRBV5-1,CASSPGVQETQYF,TGCGCCAGCAGCCCAGGGGTTCAAGAGACCCAGTACTTC
NA,NA,TRBJ1-5,TRBV30,CAWSTGLSNQPQHF,TGTGCCTGGAGTACTGGACTAAGCAATCAGCCCCAGCATTTT
NA,TRBD2,TRBJ2-3,TRBV3-1/TRBV3-2,CASSGRAGVTDTQYF,TGTGCCAGCAGTGGCCGTGCGGGGGTCACAGATACGCAGTATTTT
NA,NA,TRBJ1-3,TRBV7-2,CASSPGGGPGNTIYF,TGTGCCAGCAGCCCCGGGGGAGGGCCTGGAAACACCATATATTTT
NA,NA,TRBJ1-1,TRBV10-3,CAISGASGNTEAFF,TGTGCCATCAGTGGGGCCTCAGGGAACACTGAAGCTTTCTTT
NA,TRBD2,TRBJ2-7,TRBV9,CASSFSGGPLYEQYF,TGTGCCAGCAGCTTCAGCGGGGGCCCCCTCTACGAGCAGTACTTC
NA,TRBD1,TRBJ2-3,TRBV12-5,CASGLGRTGATDTQYF,TGTGCTAGTGGTTTAGGCCGAACAGGGGCGACAGATACGCAGTATTTT
NA,NA,TRBJ1-3,TRBV30,CAWREPVRGSGNTIYF,TGTGCCTGGAGGGAACCCGTCCGGGGGAGTGGAAACACCATATATTTT
once,NA,TRBJ2-7,TRBV11-3,CASSSSSYEQYF,TGTGCCAGCAGCTCGAGCTCCTACGAGCAGTACTTC
NA,NA,TRBJ2-4,TRBV6-1,CASSEIGLAKNIQYF,TGTGCCAGCAGTGAAATTGGGCTAGCCAAAAACATTCAGTACTTC
once,NA,TRBJ1-4,TRBV9,CASSPGGNNEKLFF,TGTGCCAGCAGCCCCGGGGGGAACAATGAAAAACTGTTTTTT
NA,TRBD2,TRBJ2-1,TRBV2,CASSDPGLAGGRTYNEQFF,TGTGCCAGCAGCGACCCGGGACTAGCGGGAGGGCGAACCTACAATGAGCAGTTCTTC
NA,TRBD2,TRBJ2-1,TRBV5-8,CASSSTASGGASNEQFF,TGTGCCAGCAGCTCCACGGCTAGCGGGGGGGCCTCCAATGAGCAGTTCTTC
NA,NA,TRBJ1-5,TRBV7-9,CASSPSAAGQPQHF,TGTGCCAGCAGCCCATCGGCGGCTGGGCAGCCCCAGCATTTT
NA,NA,TRBJ1-2,TRBV19,CASRTQGSNYGYTF,TGTGCCAGTAGGACCCAGGGTTCCAACTATGGCTACACCTTC
NA,TRBD1,TRBJ2-7,TRBV7-9,CASSFRDSSYEQYF,TGTGCCAGCAGCTTCCGGGACAGCTCCTACGAGCAGTACTTC
NA,TRBD2,TRBJ2-1,TRBV28,CASSPSGRYNNEQFF,TGTGCCAGCAGTCCGAGCGGGAGGTACAACAATGAGCAGTTCTTC
once,TRBD1,TRBJ2-6,TRBV28,CASSLGTGSPGANVLTF,TGTGCCAGCAGTTTGGGGACAGGGTCCCCCGGGGCCAACGTCCTGACTTTC
NA,TRBD1,TRBJ1-1,TRBV23-1,CASSQSQGRTEAFF,TGCGCCAGCAGTCAATCACAGGGGCGCACTGAAGCTTTCTTT
NA,NA,TRBJ2-6,TRBV9,CASSVGGTGANVLTF,TGTGCCAGCAGCGTAGGAGGGACAGGGGCCAACGTCCTGACTTTC
NA,NA,TRBJ2-2,TRBV10-1,CASSESRTGELFF,TGCGCCAGCAGTGAGTCGCGTACCGGGGAGCTGTTTTTT
once,TRBD1,TRBJ2-7,TRBV5-5,CASSWGADRVSYEQYF,TGTGCCAGCAGCTGGGGGGCGGACAGGGTCTCCTACGAGCAGTACTTC
NA,NA,TRBJ1-1,TRBV4-1,CASSPTSGWGDTEAFF,TGCGCCAGCAGCCCGACTTCCGGTTGGGGCGACACTGAAGCTTTCTTT
NA,TRBD2,TRBJ2-1,TRBV9,CASSVGASGRGSYNEQFF,TGTGCCAGCAGCGTAGGGGCTAGCGGGAGGGGTTCCTACAATGAGCAGTTCTTC